This T cell receptor beta chain was identified during a study of blood T cell repertoires in COVID-19. Whole-study context: PBMCs, B-cell-depleted T cells, or T cells were the source of the cDNA or gDNA that made up the material.

The V segment lost 10 bases and the J segment 2 bases; nucleotides outside the gene matches: 2. The CDR3 length is 13 residues. The germline V gene encodes CDR1 SNHLY and CDR2 FYNNEI. Living in about two dozen US areas, the participants were between 18 and 89 years of age. Repertoires were generated with immunoSEQ multiplex PCR, while TCRdb's copy carries only in-frame clones and drops some. The sample shows about 200,000 clones, around 89% of them seen only once. Material for sequencing was PBMCs or T cells enriched from blood (not recorded which). The chain uses TRBV2 and TRBJ1-6; 7 nucleotides line up with TRBD1. The sequence was collected from a woman aged 18-29 years who had recovered from COVID-19. CDR3 amino acids: CATGGTYNSPLHF. The CDR3 DNA is TGTGCCACAGGGGGTACCTATAATTCACCCCTCCACTTT.